These 17 T cell receptor beta chains originate from one sample sequenced in a study of cytomegalovirus exposure and HLA in healthy donors (dated 2017 in TCRdb). Libraries came from the immunoSEQ multiplex PCR assay. A mixture of 60 forward primers for TCR Vbeta segments and 13 reverse primers for TCR Jbeta segments was used in the multiplex PCR. TCRdb carries this immuneACCESS record with in-frame sequences only. Its versions omit some clonotypes, under half of them owing to an unresolved V gene in the studies checked, with the rest unexplained. The sample yields some 71,000 clones; roughly three quarters were counted once. The ten largest clones add up to roughly 3.5% of the sample. Sequencing was done on a sample of PBMCs. The source is a man aged 18 to 30 in good health and CMV-seronegative.

J is TRBJ2-5 and V is TRBV27; possible D gene TRBD2, 5 bases. Per germline, CDR1 MNHEY and CDR2 SMNVEV (reference sequence). This CDR3 is 11 amino acids long. The V and J ends lost 11 bases and 4 bases respectively, with 11 bases between them. This chain's CDR3 is CASFRGETQYF. CDR3 sequence (DNA): TGTGCCTCCTTTCGGGGAGAGACCCAGTACTTC.

CDR3 residues: CASSYRTGGLRNEKLFF. As DNA, the CDR3 is TGTGCCAGCAGCTATCGGACAGGGGGCCTCAGAAATGAAAAACTGTTTTTT. The V gene is TRBV7-9, the J gene TRBJ1-4; 11 nucleotides line up with TRBD1. CDR1 and CDR2 from the germline V gene are SEHNR and FQNEAQ (reference sequence). CDR3 length equals 17 residues. With 4 bases clipped from V and 5 bases from J, the junction kept 9 bases outside the gene matches.

The chain uses TRBV7-9 and TRBJ1-2, with D possibly matching TRBD1 (6 bases). Germline V gene data show CDR1 as SEHNR and CDR2 as FQNEAQ (reference sequence). The CDR3 contains 14 residues. V was pared by 3 bases and J by 0 bases, with 8 bases between. The chain's CDR3 is CASSLGAPNYGYTF. In DNA form, the CDR3 reads TGTGCCAGCAGCTTGGGGGCTCCTAACTATGGCTACACCTTC. Filled out from reference TRBV7-9 and TRBJ1-2, the complete variable domain reads DTGVSQNPRHKITKRGQNVTFRCDPISEHNRLYWYRQTLGQGPEFLTYFQNEAQLEKSRLLSDRFSAERPKGSFSTLEIQRTEQGDSAMYLCASSLGAPNYGYTFGSGTRLTVV.

V and J are TRBV7-8 and TRBJ1-1; 7 positions match TRBD1. Trimming took 4 bases from V and 2 from J; bases not matched to a gene: 10. The CDR3 has 16 residues. Germline V gene lookup returns CDR1 SGHVS and CDR2 FQNEAQ. The CDR3 protein is CASSSTNRGFNTEAFF. CDR3 coding DNA: TGTGCCAGCAGCTCTACGAACAGGGGATTCAACACTGAAGCTTTCTTT. Full variable domain (rest looked up from reference TRBV7-8 and TRBJ1-1): GAGVSQSPRYKVAKRGQDVALRCDPISGHVSLFWYQQALGQGPEFLTYFQNEAQLDKSGLPSDRFFAERPEGSVSTLKIQRTQQEDSAVYLCASSSTNRGFNTEAFFGQGTRLTVV.

The CDR3 sequence: CASSRGTGELFF. CDR3 coding DNA: TGTGCCAGCAGCCGAGGCACCGGGGAGCTGTTTTTT. This chain joins TRBV14 and TRBJ2-2; no clear D. Trimming left V 4 bases short and J 4 bases short, with 4 bases between. Germline CDR1 reads SGHDN; CDR2 reads FVKESK. The CDR3 length is 12 residues.

This clone was observed a handful of times. This chain joins TRBV29-1 and TRBJ1-4; 7 bases match TRBD1. Germline loops: CDR1 SQVTM, CDR2 ANQGSEA. The V and J ends lost 7 bases and 3 bases, in that order; junction bases with no gene match: 5. CDR3 length: 13 amino acids. CDR3 in amino acids: CSGGDRPNEKLFF. CDR3 DNA sequence: TGCAGCGGGGGGGACAGACCTAATGAAAAACTGTTTTTT.

The chain has TRBV6-4 and TRBJ2-1; 10 positions agree with TRBD2. V shed 7 bases, J shed 6 bases, and the junction held 18 bases outside the gene matches. The CDR3 spans 18 residues. Germline lookup yields CDR1 MRHNA and CDR2 SNTAGT. The CDR3 spells CASTPPTPNSGGINEQFF. The CDR3 region has the DNA TGTGCCAGCACGCCTCCTACCCCAAATAGCGGGGGGATCAATGAGCAGTTCTTC.

This chain uses TRBV27 with TRBJ1-2; 7 bases align to TRBD1. Germline loops: CDR1 MNHEY, CDR2 SMNVEV (reference sequence). The V and J ends lost 6 bases and 6 bases, in that order; junction bases with no gene match: 4. The CDR3 sequence is 12 residues long. The CDR3 spells CASRGQSHGYTF. DNA for the CDR3: TGTGCCAGCAGGGGACAGAGCCATGGCTACACCTTC.

The rearrangement joins TRBV6-1 to TRBJ2-4, with D perhaps TRBD1 (6 bases). V shed 6 bases and J shed 5 bases, with 17 bases lying between them. Germline V gene data show CDR1 as MNHNS and CDR2 as SASEGT. This CDR3 spans 15 amino acids. CDR3 residues: CASSALEGVENIQYF. CDR3 DNA sequence: TGTGCCAGCAGCGCCCTTGAGGGGGTGGAAAACATTCAGTACTTC.

The chain uses TRBV7-3 and TRBJ2-2, with D possibly matching TRBD1 (5 bases). Germline V lookup: CDR1 SGHTA, CDR2 FQGTGA. V was pared by 7 bases and J by 0 bases, with 9 bases between. The CDR3 spans 14 residues. The chain's CDR3 is CASKAGTNTGELFF. The DNA of the CDR3 is TGTGCCAGCAAGGCAGGGACGAACACCGGGGAGCTGTTTTTT.

The J gene is TRBJ2-5, the V gene TRBV5-6, with unresolved D. V lost 0 bases, J lost 4 bases, and 7 bases lay in between. This CDR3 is built from 13 residues. Looked up from germline, CDR1 is SGHDT and CDR2 is YYEEEE. CDR3 residues: CASSLDFLETQYF. The CDR3 DNA reads as TGTGCCAGCAGCTTGGACTTTCTAGAGACCCAGTACTTC.

The chain couples TRBV11-3 to TRBJ2-3; TRBD2 matches at 7 bases. V shed 3 bases and J 3 bases; nucleotides not matched to a gene: 3. The CDR3 spans 14 residues. Germline V gives CDR1 SGHNT, CDR2 YENEEA. The DNA for the CDR3 is TGTGCCAGCAGCTTGTGGGGGGGTACAGATACGCAGTATTTT. It translates to CASSLWGGTDTQYF.

The chain joins TRBV12-5 to TRBJ1-2; 9 nucleotides match TRBD1. Germline CDR1 is LGHNT and CDR2 is FRNRAP. V was pared by 0 bases and J by 0 bases, with 14 bases of the junction left unmatched. CDR3 length: 20 amino acids. This chain's CDR3 is CASGLVSGTGSHLANYGYTF. CDR3 bases: TGTGCTAGTGGTTTGGTCTCTGGGACAGGGTCCCATTTAGCTAACTATGGCTACACCTTC.

The V gene is TRBV7-3, the J gene TRBJ1-2; 9 nucleotides agree with TRBD1. Germline V gene data show CDR1 as SGHTA and CDR2 as FQGTGA. Losses at the gene ends were 5 bases for V and 7 bases for J; bases not matched to a gene: 14. The CDR3 length is 16 residues. The CDR3 spells CASSPNPGTGISGYTF. CDR3 DNA sequence: TGTGCCAGCAGCCCCAACCCCGGGACAGGGATTTCTGGCTACACCTTC.

This chain uses TRBV6-1 with TRBJ1-2, with TRBD1 matching 10 bases. Trimming removed 1 base from V and 4 bases from J; junction bases left unmatched: 3. Looked up from germline, CDR1 is MNHNS and CDR2 is SASEGT. The CDR3 loop spans 15 amino acids. This CDR3 is CASSEGQGAAYGYTF. As DNA, the CDR3 is TGTGCCAGCAGTGAAGGACAGGGGGCGGCCTATGGCTACACCTTC.

This chain links TRBV28 with TRBJ2-3, with 7 bases aligning to TRBD2. The ends lost 8 bases at V and 6 bases at J; junction bases unmatched: 5. Germline lookup yields CDR1 MDHEN and CDR2 SYDVKM. The CDR3 extends over 12 amino acids. This CDR3 reads CASRGVMDTQYF. The CDR3 bases are TGTGCCAGCCGGGGGGTTATGGATACGCAGTATTTT.

Only a few counts were recorded for this clone. V gene TRBV5-1 combines with J gene TRBJ2-1, with TRBD1 matching 9 bases. V lost 0 bases to trimming and J lost 5 bases; unmatched junction nucleotides: 9. The germline gives CDR1 SGHRS, CDR2 YFSETQ. The CDR3 is 17 residues long. DNA of the CDR3: TGCGCCAGCAGCTTGGGACAGGGGGTACACCCTCACAATGAGCAGTTCTTC. Translation gives CASSLGQGVHPHNEQFF.